This TCR beta chain is drawn from a study of CD8+CD57+ T cells in acquired aplastic anemia. This CDR3 has 15 residues. Germline lookup yields CDR1 LGHNA and CDR2 YSLEER. V was trimmed by 0 bases and J by 6 bases, leaving 14 bases between them. Genomic DNA provided the template from which TCR beta VDJ and CDR3 profiles were obtained. TCRdb reanalysed the reads using MiXCR and keeps one entry per CDR3 protein. This sample carries approximately 270,000 distinct CDR3 sequences, 50% to 70% of them seen once, and the ten largest clones take 6.5% to 10%. The TCR was taken from a human donor with severe aplastic anemia or a healthy control (not recorded which). The sequencing input was sorted CD4+, CD8+, or CD8+CD57+ T cells (not recorded which) from PBMCs. V and J are TRBV4-3 and TRBJ1-2, with D uncertain. CDR3 region: CASSQDPGTVNGYTF. CDR3 sequence (DNA): TGCGCCAGCAGCCAAGACCCGGGAACAGTAAATGGCTACACCTTC.